The 15 T cell receptor beta chains reported below all come from one sample, sequenced in a study of shared clonotypes between healthy human individuals. The protocol was immunoSEQ multiplex PCR, while the TCRdb copy is restricted to in-frame clones and leaves out a portion. The data show 2.5 million or so clones, more than 90% seen once. Sequenced input: naive CD4+ T cells sorted from blood. The subset here: CD45RA+ positively selected. Receptors originate from a man younger than 30 in good health.

This clone was found once. This chain links TRBV15 with TRBJ1-6; D is undetermined. Trimming removed 1 base at V and 14 bases at J, with 12 bases between. Germline loops: CDR1 LNHNV, CDR2 YYDKDF (reference sequence). The CDR3 contains 13 residues. The CDR3 loop is CATSRGAGGALHF. The CDR3 coding sequence is TGTGCCACCAGCAGAGGTGCGGGTGGGGCCCTCCACTTT.

The sample holds one count of this clone. J is TRBJ1-3 and V is TRBV5-1, with D tentatively TRBD1 (5 bases). Trimming cost V 0 bases and J 0 bases, with 7 bases left between them. Germline assignment: CDR1 SGHRS and CDR2 YFSETQ. The CDR3 consists of 15 residues. This CDR3 reads CASSLDRHSGNTIYF. CDR3 nucleotide sequence: TGCGCCAGCAGCTTGGACAGGCACTCTGGAAACACCATATATTTT.

The rearrangement links TRBV9 to TRBJ2-3; D unclear. Trimming stripped 3 bases from V and 4 bases from J, with 15 bases between. The CDR3 spans 15 residues. CDR1 is SGDLS and CDR2 is YYNGEE in the germline V gene. CDR3 bases: TGTGCCAGCAGCGCCCGTCAGGCAGCCGCAGATACGCAGTATTTT. Its translation is CASSARQAAADTQYF.

J is TRBJ2-2 and V is TRBV6-6, with 7 bases fitting TRBD2. Germline CDR1 and CDR2: MNHNY and SVGAGI (reference sequence). The junction had 7 bases not matched to a gene; V was cut back by 7 bases and J by 2 bases. The CDR3 runs to 15 residues. Here the CDR3 reads CASNIGGSNTGELFF. The CDR3 region has the DNA TGTGCCAGCAACATCGGGGGGAGCAACACCGGGGAGCTGTTTTTT.

The chain uses TRBV7-2 and TRBJ2-3; 9 bases fit TRBD1. The ends lost 5 bases at V and 8 bases at J; junction bases unmatched: 5. The germline CDR1 and CDR2 sequences are SGHTA and FQGNSA. The CDR3 is 13 residues long. The CDR3 is CASSRDREGTQYF. CDR3 in DNA: TGTGCCAGCAGCCGGGACAGGGAAGGTACGCAGTATTTT. Looking up the rest from reference TRBV7-2 and TRBJ2-3 gives the full variable domain: GAGVSQSPSNKVTEKGKDVELRCDPISGHTALYWYRQSLGQGLEFLIYFQGNSAPDKSGLPSDRFSAERTGGSVSTLTIQRTQQEDSAVYLCASSRDREGTQYFGPGTRLTVL.

This clone occurred once. This chain uses TRBV5-1 with TRBJ2-3, with D perhaps matching TRBD2 (6 bases). The CDR3 extends over 15 amino acids. Germline assignment: CDR1 SGHRS and CDR2 YFSETQ. Trimming pared 4 bases from V and 5 bases from J, leaving 17 bases between. CDR3 protein: CASSIEGRIGDTQYF. The DNA for the CDR3 is TGCGCCAGCAGCATCGAGGGGAGGATTGGAGATACGCAGTATTTT.

The chain employs TRBV28 and TRBJ1-5; TRBD1 might be the D (5 bases). The germline CDR1 and CDR2 sequences are MDHEN and SYDVKM. The CDR3 is made up of 16 amino acids. Trimming removed 3 bases from V and 4 bases from J, with 16 bases in between. The chain's CDR3 is CASSFPRGSGNQPQHF. For the CDR3, the DNA is TGTGCCAGCAGTTTTCCGAGGGGATCCGGGAATCAGCCCCAGCATTTT. Supplemented by reference TRBV28 and TRBJ1-5, the full variable domain reads DVKVTQSSRYLVKRTGEKVFLECVQDMDHENMFWYRQDPGLGLRLIYFSYDVKMKEKGDIPEGYSVSREKKERFSLILESASTNQTSMYLCASSFPRGSGNQPQHFGDGTRLSIL.

Regarding this clone: Other DNA sequences in the same sample also yield this CDR3. The rearrangement uses TRBV4-1 and TRBJ1-1; TRBD1 aligns across 10 bases. CDR3 length: 15 amino acids. The germline CDR1 and CDR2 sequences are MGHRA and YSYEKL. Trimming removed 1 base from V and 1 base from J; junction bases left unmatched: 0. The CDR3 sequence: CASSQGTGGNTEAFF. Written as DNA, the CDR3 is TGCGCCAGCAGCCAAGGGACAGGGGGGAACACTGAAGCTTTCTTT.

The chain uses TRBV2 and TRBJ2-6, with a weak D call TRBD2 (5 bases). This CDR3 is 15 amino acids long. CDR1 is SNHLY, CDR2 FYNNEI, per germline. V was pared by 2 bases and J by 4 bases, with 9 bases between. CDR3 nucleotide sequence: TGTGCCAGCAGTGAACGGGAAAGGGGGGCCAACGTCCTGACTTTC. It codes for CASSERERGANVLTF.

Only one count was recorded for this clone. V and J are TRBV5-4 and TRBJ1-2; D is uncertain. Per the germline V gene, CDR1 is SGHNT and CDR2 is YYREEE (reference sequence). The V and J ends lost 5 bases and 2 bases respectively, with 10 bases between them. This CDR3 is built from 13 residues. CDR3 in DNA: TGTGCCAGCAGAGACGGCGCGAACTATGGCTACACCTTC. This gives the protein CASRDGANYGYTF.

The J gene is TRBJ1-1, the V gene TRBV5-1; maybe TRBD1 (5 bases). The germline V gene has CDR1 SGHRS and CDR2 YFSETQ. The V end was cut by 4 bases, the J end by 4 bases, with 14 bases between. The CDR3 loop spans 14 amino acids. The CDR3 loop is CASSPGARATEAFF. In nucleotides, the CDR3 is TGCGCCAGCAGCCCCGGGGCCCGAGCCACTGAAGCTTTCTTT.

This clone showed up just once. This rearrangement joins TRBV15 to TRBJ2-7, with TRBD1 as a possible D gene (6 bases). Germline values: CDR1 LNHNV, CDR2 YYDKDF (reference sequence). CDR3 size: 14 residues. V dropped 1 base and J dropped 3 bases, with 10 bases sitting between them. DNA of the CDR3: TGTGCCACCAGCAGAGGAGGACAGTTCTACGAGCAGTACTTC. Its protein is CATSRGGQFYEQYF.

The genes are TRBV10-3 and TRBJ2-2; 10 bases fit TRBD1. The CDR3 is 17 residues long. Per the germline V gene, CDR1 is ENHRY and CDR2 is SYGVKD. V lost 4 bases and J lost 1; bases outside the gene matches: 6. CDR3 DNA sequence: TGTGCCATCAGTGGACAGGGGGCGCCTAAGAACACCGGGGAGCTGTTTTTT. Translation gives CAISGQGAPKNTGELFF.

The chain joins TRBV19 to TRBJ2-1; D gene unclear. The V end was cut by 5 bases, the J end by 8 bases, with 16 bases between. This CDR3 contains 14 residues. Germline-derived CDR1 and CDR2 are LNHDA and SQIVND (reference sequence). CDR3 loop: CASSPLFGSDEQFF. CDR3 nucleotide sequence: TGTGCCAGTAGTCCACTGTTCGGGTCGGATGAGCAGTTCTTC.

J is TRBJ2-7 and V is TRBV5-4; 7 bases fit TRBD2. Per germline, CDR1 SGHNT and CDR2 YYREEE (reference sequence). CDR3 length equals 14 residues. V lost 4 bases, J lost 0 bases, and 4 bases stayed unmatched. This CDR3 is CASSPVAGSYEQYF. The CDR3 DNA reads as TGTGCCAGCAGCCCAGTAGCGGGCTCCTACGAGCAGTACTTC.